These T cell receptor beta chains were read from a single sample in a study of blood T cell repertoires in COVID-19. Method: immunoSEQ multiplex PCR; TCRdb's copy keeps in-frame clones and lacks some. The repertoire consists of just over 250,000 clones, with roughly 86% occurring once and the leading ten covering approximately 2.2%. The sequencing sample was made of peripheral blood. These receptors came from a woman aged 45-59 years with acute or convalescent COVID-19. Both conserved end residues are part of each CDR3. D genes are given only for firm matches. Clone size is given for some rows only: seen once, a few or many times, or a class if the clone is expanded.

J | V | D | size | DNA | CDR3
TRBJ2-1 | TRBV6-5 | TRBD1 | . | TGTGCCAGCAGTTACCAGGGGGATGAGCAGTTCTTC | CASSYQGDEQFF
TRBJ1-4 | TRBV7-8 | TRBD1 | . | TGTGCCAGCAGCCTTAACAGGGGTGGTGAAAAACTGTTTTTT | CASSLNRGGEKLFF
TRBJ1-5 | TRBV28 | . | once | TGTGCCAGCAGTTTCTTCGCAGGCAATAGCAATCAGCCCCAGCATTTT | CASSFFAGNSNQPQHF
TRBJ2-1 | TRBV19 | TRBD1 | . | TGTGCCAGTGGCGTACAGGGGTTGGGCTACAATGAGCAGTTCTTC | CASGVQGLGYNEQFF
TRBJ1-6 | TRBV28 | . | once | TGTGCCAGCAGCCTACCCGGGGGGGGTCGAGGTTCACCCCTCCACTTT | CASSLPGGGRGSPLHF
TRBJ2-7 | TRBV14 | . | . | TGTGCCAGCAGCCAGTCTCTAACCACGGGCGAGCAGTACTTC | CASSQSLTTGEQYF
TRBJ1-4 | TRBV7-2 | . | . | TGTGCCAGCAGCCCCCGACTTGCAACTAATGAAAAACTGTTTTTT | CASSPRLATNEKLFF
TRBJ2-5 | TRBV15 | . | . | TGTGCCACCAGCAGAGATGCCCAGGGCGGGGGCCCCCAGTACTTC | CATSRDAQGGGPQYF
TRBJ1-5 | TRBV5-1 | TRBD1 | . | TGCGCCAGCAGCTTGGAGGGGGCGAATCAGCCCCAGCATTTT | CASSLEGANQPQHF
TRBJ1-2 | TRBV3-1/TRBV3-2 | TRBD1 | . | TGTGCCAGCAGCCCCAGAGACAGGGTTAACTATGGCTACACCTTC | CASSPRDRVNYGYTF
TRBJ2-2 | TRBV7-6 | TRBD2 | once | TGTGCCAGCAGCTTAGGAGCGGGAAACACCGGGGAGCTGTTTTTT | CASSLGAGNTGELFF
TRBJ1-5 | TRBV7-9 | . | . | TGTGCCAGCAGCCTCAGGGGTAATCAGCCCCAGCATTTT | CASSLRGNQPQHF
TRBJ1-5 | TRBV19 | . | . | TGTGCCAGTAGCATGCGTCAACCGTTTAGCAATCAGCCCCAGCATTTT | CASSMRQPFSNQPQHF
TRBJ1-4 | TRBV21-1 | . | . | TGTGCCAGCAGCAAGGGGCGACGGCACGCTATGAAGAAACTGTTTTTT | CASSKGRRHAMKKLFF
TRBJ1-4 | TRBV27 | . | . | TGTGCCAGCAGTTTCTGGGGGGAAGGTGAAAAACTGTTTTTT | CASSFWGEGEKLFF
TRBJ1-1 | TRBV18 | TRBD1 | . | TGTGCCAGCTTGCCCGACAGGGACACTGAAGCTTTCTTT | CASLPDRDTEAFF
TRBJ1-2 | TRBV27 | . | few | TGTGCCAGCAGTTTACGAGGCGGAGAATATGGCTACACCTTC | CASSLRGGEYGYTF
TRBJ2-7 | TRBV7-9 | TRBD2 | . | TGTGCCAGCAGCTCTAGCGGGGGATCCTACGAGCAGTACTTC | CASSSSGGSYEQYF
TRBJ2-1 | TRBV10-3 | . | . | TGTGCCATCAGTGAGTCGGCCGATGAGCAGTTCTTC | CAISESADEQFF
TRBJ2-3 | TRBV30 | TRBD2 | . | TGTGCCTGGAGTGTAGATCTAGCGGGAGCGACAGATACGCAGTATTTT | CAWSVDLAGATDTQYF
TRBJ1-1 | TRBV5-1 | . | . | TGCGCCAGCAGGTACATCGCAGGGGTAGGGGCTGAAGCTTTCTTT | CASRYIAGVGAEAFF
TRBJ2-1 | TRBV11-2 | TRBD1 | . | TGTGCCAGCAGCCCAATCGAGGGGGCAGTGCGAGAGCAGTTCTTC | CASSPIEGAVREQFF
TRBJ1-5 | TRBV7-9 | . | . | TGTGCCAGCAGCTTAGCCGATGAGCAGCATTTT | CASSLADEQHF
TRBJ2-1 | TRBV4-1 | . | . | TGCGCCAGCAGCCAAGAGGTACTTACAGACCGTTACAATGAGCAGTTCTTC | CASSQEVLTDRYNEQFF
TRBJ2-2 | TRBV7-8 | . | . | TGTGCCAGCACCTTGACCGGGAGCGGCACCGGGGAGCTGTTTTTT | CASTLTGSGTGELFF
TRBJ2-3 | TRBV5-1 | TRBD2 | few | TGCGCCAGCAGCTTTTTACTAGCGGGAGGGAACACAGATACGCAGTATTTT | CASSFLLAGGNTDTQYF
TRBJ1-4 | TRBV24-1 | . | . | TGTGCCACCAGTGATCCTGGCACAGATAATGAAAAACTGTTTTTT | CATSDPGTDNEKLFF
TRBJ2-2 | TRBV24-1 | TRBD2 | . | TGTGCCACCAGTGATCCTACTAGCGGGACCTACACCGGGGAGCTGTTTTTT | CATSDPTSGTYTGELFF
TRBJ2-5 | TRBV27 | TRBD2 | . | TGTGCCAGCGGGCGGGGGCAAGAGACCCAGTACTTC | CASGRGQETQYF
TRBJ2-3 | TRBV5-1 | TRBD1 | . | TGCGCCAGCAGCTCGCCGGGACAGGGGGATACGCAGTATTTT | CASSSPGQGDTQYF
TRBJ1-2 | TRBV28 | . | . | TGTGCCAGCAGTTCCACGCAGGTTGAGGGTTTAGGCTATGGCTACACCTTC | CASSSTQVEGLGYGYTF
TRBJ2-3 | TRBV5-1 | . | . | TGCGCCAGCAGCTTACGGGGACAAGGCGCAGATACGCAGTATTTT | CASSLRGQGADTQYF
TRBJ2-1 | TRBV20-1 | . | once | TGCAGTGCTAGTTTCCCTCGGGAGAGTTCCTACAATGAGCAGTTCTTC | CSASFPRESSYNEQFF
TRBJ1-1 | TRBV7-3 | TRBD1 | . | TGTGCCAGCAGCCCGACAGGGGGCGGCACTGAAGCTTTCTTT | CASSPTGGGTEAFF
TRBJ2-5 | TRBV18 | . | . | TGTGCCAGCTCACCATCGCGCCAAGAGACCCAGTACTTC | CASSPSRQETQYF
TRBJ1-4 | TRBV15 | . | once | TGTGCCACCAGCCGCGGAGGAGCGGATGTAGAAAAACTGTTTTTT | CATSRGGADVEKLFF
TRBJ1-6 | TRBV30 | TRBD1 | . | TGTGCCTGCACCCGACAGGGCAGCTCCTATAATTCACCCCTCCACTTT | CACTRQGSSYNSPLHF
TRBJ1-5 | TRBV2 | . | . | TGTGCCAGCACGGGACAACGGATAAGCAATCAGCCCCAGCATTTT | CASTGQRISNQPQHF
TRBJ1-1 | TRBV5-6 | TRBD1 | . | TGTGCCAGCAGCCACACGAACAGGGGCGTTGTGAGCACTGAAGCTTTCTTT | CASSHTNRGVVSTEAFF
TRBJ1-4 | TRBV4-3 | . | . | TGCGCCAGCAGCCAAGATTCGGCCAGGGGTGAAAAACTGTTTTTT | CASSQDSARGEKLFF
TRBJ2-1 | TRBV28 | TRBD1 | . | TGTGCCAGCAACCAAGGACAGGGATGGAATGAGCAGTTCTTC | CASNQGQGWNEQFF
TRBJ2-1 | TRBV27 | TRBD1 | . | TGTGCCAGCAGTTCGGACAGGGGGTCGGATGAGCAGTTCTTC | CASSSDRGSDEQFF
TRBJ2-1 | TRBV3-1/TRBV3-2 | . | . | TGTGCCAGCAGCCAAGGGAGCGGAGCTTACAATGAGCAGTTCTTC | CASSQGSGAYNEQFF
TRBJ1-1 | TRBV15 | . | . | TGTGCCACCAGCAGAGACAGGGGACCGAACACTGAAGCTTTCTTT | CATSRDRGPNTEAFF
TRBJ2-5 | TRBV28 | . | . | TGTGCCAGCAGTTTATCACAGGGTCGAGAGACCCAGTACTTC | CASSLSQGRETQYF
TRBJ1-2 | TRBV27 | . | . | TGTGCCAGCAGTTCCCCCGGGATACACGAGGGCTACACCTTC | CASSSPGIHEGYTF
TRBJ2-7 | TRBV5-4 | TRBD1 | . | TGTGCCAGCAGCTTACCGGGACAGGAATCCGAGCAGTACTTC | CASSLPGQESEQYF
TRBJ2-1 | TRBV5-1 | . | once | TGCGCCAGCAGCTTGTCGATAGCGGAGGGCCTTCGGGGTGAGCAGTTCTTC | CASSLSIAEGLRGEQFF
TRBJ2-1 | TRBV28 | TRBD1 | once | TGTGCCAGCAGTTCTCCGGGGACAGGGGGCGGTGAGCAGTTCTTC | CASSSPGTGGGEQFF
TRBJ2-7 | TRBV28 | TRBD1 | . | TGTGCCAGCAGTGCGACAGGGGGCTACGAGCAGTACTTC | CASSATGGYEQYF
TRBJ2-7 | TRBV28 | TRBD2 | . | TGTGCCAGCAGTTTAGGGGTAGCGGGCATCTACGAGCAGTACTTC | CASSLGVAGIYEQYF
TRBJ1-2 | TRBV12-3/TRBV12-4 | . | . | TGTGCCAGCTCGATCCGGGGGAGCTATGGCTACACCTTC | CASSIRGSYGYTF
TRBJ1-1 | TRBV19 | TRBD1 | once | TGTGCCAGTAGTATAGGAGGGGGCGCGGACACTGAAGCTTTCTTT | CASSIGGGADTEAFF
TRBJ2-5 | TRBV6-5 | . | few | TGTGCCCGCTCGCAGGGCCATGGGGAGACCCAGTACTTC | CARSQGHGETQYF
TRBJ1-2 | TRBV10-3 | . | . | TGTGCCATAACCCCGGCGGAACTTAACTATGGCTACACCTTC | CAITPAELNYGYTF
TRBJ1-3 | TRBV9 | . | . | TGTGCCAGCAGCGTAGGAGGACACCCAAGCACCATATATTTT | CASSVGGHPSTIYF
TRBJ1-4 | TRBV5-1 | . | . | TGCGCCAGCAGCTTGGGGACAAGTAATGAAAAACTGTTTTTT | CASSLGTSNEKLFF
TRBJ1-6 | TRBV11-2 | . | . | TGTGCCAGCAGCTTAGGCGGGGCTTCACCCCTCCACTTT | CASSLGGASPLHF
TRBJ1-2 | TRBV6-5 | . | . | TGTGCCAGCAGTTTCGTCGGGGGGACCGCCAACTATGGCTACACCTTC | CASSFVGGTANYGYTF
TRBJ1-4 | TRBV7-2 | . | . | TGTGCCAGCAGCTTAGGCCGGACGAGGTCAGGGGAAAAACTGTTTTTT | CASSLGRTRSGEKLFF